This entry is about one T cell receptor (beta chain). What it binds is not known. This sample is part of a study of regulatory T cells in long-lasting Graves disease. Whole-study context: Persistent cases were those of Graves' disease that involved over 5 years of antithyroid drugs with positive TSH receptor antibodies. Findings and caveats of the study: With persistent disease, TRBV28, TRBJ1-2 and TRBJ2-5 were the favored segments. New patients shared about 880 public clonotypes, fewer than the approximately 2,500 shared by persistent patients. Having only a small sample size may have limited accuracy.

In germline, CDR1 is KGHSH, CDR2 LQKENI. Trimming took off 0 bases at V and 9 bases at J, with 11 bases between the two ends. The length of the CDR3 is 13 residues. The authors built TCR beta libraries using iRepertoire HTBI primers and Arm-PCR of CDR3 regions. MiXCR, applied by TCRdb to the multiplex PCR reads, yields one record per CDR3 protein. The repertoire holds a few hundred thousand distinct CDR3 sequences, with roughly 22% as singletons. As for time point: persistent/refractory GD, antithyroid drugs over 5 years with positive TRAb. Construction of the TCR library relied on RNA isolated from PBMCs.

V and J are TRBV18 and TRBJ1-1, with D possibly being TRBD1 (5 bases). The sequenced sample was peripheral blood mononuclear cells (PBMCs), obtained when the disease was refractory, from a patient treated with antithyroid drugs. The receptor was isolated from a female donor with Graves disease. CDR3 bases: TGTGCCAGCTCACCACCAGAGGGGTTTAAAGCTTTCTTT. It translates to CASSPPEGFKAFF.